Below, 3 T cell receptor beta chains from the same sample are listed, as sequenced in a study of T cells after yellow fever vaccination. TCRdb reanalysed the 5' RACE reads using MiXCR and keeps one entry per CDR3 protein. The table has about 130,000 distinct CDR3 sequences, under 8% seen once. Sequenced here: CD4+ T cells sorted from PBMCs, sampled 10 to 11 days after the first yellow fever vaccination. These receptors originate from a man aged 18 to 30 who received the YFV17D yellow fever vaccine.

This clonotype has at least ten counts. The gene calls are TRBV2 and TRBJ2-5; D is undetermined. This CDR3 spans 12 amino acids. V dropped 10 bases and J dropped 4 bases, with 13 bases sitting between them. Germline values: CDR1 SNHLY, CDR2 FYNNEI. CDR3 in amino acids: CATQDAGETQYF. CDR3 nucleotides: TGTGCCACCCAGGATGCTGGAGAGACCCAGTACTTC.

Many counts were recorded for this clonotype. The chain recombines TRBV5-1 with TRBJ2-3; TRBD1 agrees at 8 bases. Trimming removed 1 base from V and 5 bases from J; junction bases left unmatched: 6. Germline V CDR1 and CDR2: SGHRS, YFSETQ. The length of the CDR3 is 15 residues. CDR3 in DNA: TGCGCCAGCAGCTTGACCAGGGGGCATAGAGATACGCAGTATTTT. This sequence encodes CASSLTRGHRDTQYF.

This clonotype occurred many times. The chain recombines TRBV6-2 or TRBV6-3 with TRBJ2-2; D not resolved. Germline CDR1 MNHEY, CDR2 SVGEGT. V lost 6 bases to trimming and J lost 5 bases, with 19 bases between them. The CDR3 covers 16 residues. CDR3 DNA: TGTGCCAGCAGCCCGCAGTGGGGTTGGGGTACCGGGGAGCTGTTTTTT. It encodes CASSPQWGWGTGELFF.